The rows below give T cell receptor beta chains drawn from one sample of a study of radiation and T cells in renal cell carcinoma. Sequenced by immunoSEQ multiplex PCR; TCRdb stores in-frame clones only, minus some. The sample lists 130,000 or so clones; approximately 87% were seen once. The sequenced sample was blood, obtained from a patient whose treatment included radiotherapy and nephrectomy. The receptors originated from a woman between 50 and 59 years old with renal cell carcinoma. CDR3s include the opening cysteine and the closing phenylalanine or tryptophan. Fields, in order: clone size, V gene, J gene, D gene, CDR3 protein, CDR3 DNA. A D gene is named only where the DNA matches it firmly. Clone size is given for some rows only: seen once, a few or many times, or a class if the clone is expanded.

.	TRBV7-8	TRBJ1-5	.	CASSPTDNQPQHF	TGTGCCAGCAGCCCGACAGATAATCAGCCCCAGCATTTT
few	TRBV19	TRBJ1-5	.	CASSISRNQPQHF	TGTGCCAGTAGTATATCGAGAAATCAGCCCCAGCATTTT
.	TRBV18	TRBJ2-1	.	CASSPQQGGNEQFF	TGTGCCAGCTCACCACAACAGGGGGGGAATGAGCAGTTCTTC
.	TRBV2	TRBJ1-5	TRBD1	CASSRDRVSNQPQHF	TGTGCCAGCAGTCGGGACAGGGTAAGCAATCAGCCCCAGCATTTT
.	TRBV4-3	TRBJ2-1	TRBD2	CASRFSGGAPFF	TGCGCCAGCAGATTCAGCGGGGGGGCCCCGTTCTTC
.	TRBV7-2	TRBJ1-6	.	CASSLDSIGNSPLHF	TGTGCCAGCAGCTTAGACAGTATCGGGAATTCACCCCTCCACTTT
once	TRBV5-1	TRBJ2-7	TRBD1	CASHNRGREQYF	TGCGCCAGCCATAACAGGGGGCGGGAGCAGTACTTC
.	TRBV6-6	TRBJ2-1	.	CASSPPGTEQFF	TGTGCCAGCAGCCCCCCCGGGACAGAGCAGTTCTTC
.	TRBV25-1	TRBJ2-1	TRBD2	CASSESAGGHNEQFF	TGTGCCAGCAGTGAAAGTGCGGGAGGGCATAATGAGCAGTTCTTC
medium-sized	TRBV12-2	TRBJ1-1	.	CASRADDRPRNTEAFF	TGTGCAAGTCGCGCTGACGACCGTCCTCGGAACACTGAAGCTTTCTTT
.	TRBV15	TRBJ2-7	.	CATSRDSNRAREQYF	TGTGCCACCAGCAGAGATAGCAACAGGGCTCGCGAGCAGTACTTC
.	TRBV7-9	TRBJ2-7	.	CASSMDGHSSYEQYF	TGTGCCAGCAGCATGGACGGCCACTCGTCCTACGAGCAGTACTTC
.	TRBV5-1	TRBJ2-3	.	CASSLATGRHTDTQYF	TGCGCCAGCAGCTTGGCGACAGGGAGGCACACAGATACGCAGTATTTT
.	TRBV7-8	TRBJ2-3	.	CASSPRSDSTDTQYF	TGTGCCAGCAGCCCCCGCTCTGATAGCACAGATACGCAGTATTTT
.	TRBV9	TRBJ2-2	.	CASSTDRTSTGELFF	TGTGCCAGCAGCACTGATCGGACAAGCACCGGGGAGCTGTTTTTT
.	TRBV5-6	TRBJ1-2	.	CASSLVSGRTNYGYTF	TGTGCCAGCAGCTTGGTCAGCGGACGGACGAACTATGGCTACACCTTC
once	TRBV19	TRBJ1-4	.	CASTRGRNNEKLFF	TGTGCCAGTACCCGGGGGAGGAATAATGAAAAACTGTTTTTT
.	TRBV2	TRBJ1-1	.	CASSGTRVSEAFF	TGTGCCAGTAGTGGGACAAGGGTGTCTGAAGCTTTCTTT
.	TRBV10-3	TRBJ1-2	.	CAISELSGPNYGYTF	TGTGCCATCAGTGAGTTATCGGGTCCGAACTATGGCTACACCTTC
.	TRBV19	TRBJ1-1	.	CASSPLGTEAFF	TGTGCCAGTAGCCCTCTTGGCACTGAAGCTTTCTTT
.	TRBV6-5	TRBJ2-1	.	CASSPPLGSYNEQFF	TGTGCCAGCAGTCCCCCGTTGGGGTCCTACAATGAGCAGTTCTTC
once	TRBV11-3	TRBJ1-2	.	CASSLRGGYGYTF	TGTGCCAGCAGCTTAAGAGGGGGCTATGGCTACACCTTC
.	TRBV9	TRBJ1-1	.	CASSVGRQGSSAEAFF	TGTGCCAGCAGCGTAGGACGGCAGGGGTCCAGCGCTGAAGCTTTCTTT
once	TRBV15	TRBJ2-2	.	CATSRRDGGELFF	TGTGCCACCAGCAGGAGAGACGGCGGGGAGCTGTTTTTT
.	TRBV5-1	TRBJ2-3	TRBD2	CASSDPGGPGDTQYF	TGCGCCAGCAGCGACCCGGGAGGGCCTGGAGATACGCAGTATTTT
.	TRBV19	TRBJ1-5	.	CAGGLPQHF	TGTGCAGGCGGGCTGCCCCAGCATTTT
.	TRBV9	TRBJ1-5	.	CASSVDHNQPQHF	TGTGCCAGCAGCGTCGACCACAATCAGCCCCAGCATTTT
.	TRBV5-4	TRBJ2-1	.	CASSREGMDEQFF	TGTGCCAGCAGCCGAGAAGGGATGGATGAGCAGTTCTTC
.	TRBV5-1	TRBJ2-3	TRBD2	CASSLGGLGSSTDTQYF	TGCGCCAGCAGCTTGGGAGGACTAGGGTCTAGCACAGATACGCAGTATTTT
.	TRBV28	TRBJ1-1	.	CASSSGWPEAFF	TGTGCCAGCAGTTCAGGGTGGCCTGAAGCTTTCTTT
.	TRBV2	TRBJ2-1	.	CASSDPGRGERNEQFF	TGTGCCAGCAGTGACCCGGGGAGAGGGGAGAGGAATGAGCAGTTCTTC
once	TRBV7-9	TRBJ2-3	TRBD2	CASSLARDYSDTQYF	TGTGCCAGCAGCTTAGCCAGGGACTATTCAGATACGCAGTATTTT